Listed below are T cell receptor beta chains from one sample, sequenced in a study of cytomegalovirus exposure and HLA in healthy donors. The repertoire was sequenced with immunoSEQ multiplex PCR; TCRdb's copy has only in-frame clones and lacks some. The profile shows about 160,000 clones, approximately 80% of them singletons. The sequenced sample was PBMCs. The receptors come from a man under 40 in good health and CMV-seropositive. Both conserved end residues are part of each CDR3. Each record gives: D gene, clone size, J gene, V gene, CDR3 DNA, CDR3 protein. A D gene is named only where the DNA matches it firmly. Clone size is given for some rows only: seen once, a few or many times, or a class if the clone is expanded.

D gene: .
clone size: .
J gene: TRBJ1-2
V gene: TRBV6-5
CDR3 DNA: TGTGCCAGCGTGGGAGCCAGCAGTTACCCCTATGGCTACACCTTC
CDR3 protein: CASVGASSYPYGYTF

D gene: .
clone size: .
J gene: TRBJ1-2
V gene: TRBV9
CDR3 DNA: TGTGCCAGCAGCGTAGACTTTCTGGTCGGGGGCTACACCTTC
CDR3 protein: CASSVDFLVGGYTF

D gene: .
clone size: .
J gene: TRBJ1-1
V gene: TRBV30
CDR3 DNA: TGTGCCTGGACAGCAGATCGAGGCACTGAAGCTTTCTTT
CDR3 protein: CAWTADRGTEAFF

D gene: .
clone size: .
J gene: TRBJ2-3
V gene: TRBV9
CDR3 DNA: TGTGCCAGCAGCTTTACAGGGAGCACAGATACGCAGTATTTT
CDR3 protein: CASSFTGSTDTQYF

D gene: .
clone size: .
J gene: TRBJ2-3
V gene: TRBV29-1
CDR3 DNA: TGCAGCGTTGAACTAGCGACAGATACGCAGTATTTT
CDR3 protein: CSVELATDTQYF

D gene: .
clone size: .
J gene: TRBJ2-6
V gene: TRBV28
CDR3 DNA: TGTGCCAGCAGTTTGAGGGCGAGTGGTGGGGCCAACGTCCTGACTTTC
CDR3 protein: CASSLRASGGANVLTF

D gene: .
clone size: .
J gene: TRBJ1-6
V gene: TRBV6-1
CDR3 DNA: TGTGCCAGCAGGCAGAATTCACCCCTCCACTTT
CDR3 protein: CASRQNSPLHF

D gene: TRBD1
clone size: .
J gene: TRBJ2-1
V gene: TRBV5-6
CDR3 DNA: TGTGCCAGCAGCTTGCGAGGACAGGGCCACAATGAGCAGTTCTTC
CDR3 protein: CASSLRGQGHNEQFF

D gene: .
clone size: .
J gene: TRBJ2-2
V gene: TRBV6-4
CDR3 DNA: TGTGCCAGCGGAACAGGGGGGGCCGGGGAGCTGTTTTTT
CDR3 protein: CASGTGGAGELFF

D gene: TRBD1
clone size: .
J gene: TRBJ1-4
V gene: TRBV6-4
CDR3 DNA: TGTGCCAGCAGTGACCCGGACAGGGTTAATGAAAAACTGTTTTTT
CDR3 protein: CASSDPDRVNEKLFF

D gene: .
clone size: .
J gene: TRBJ2-7
V gene: TRBV19
CDR3 DNA: TGTGCCAGTAGTATTTCGCTAGACCCTTCTGAGCAGTACTTC
CDR3 protein: CASSISLDPSEQYF

D gene: .
clone size: .
J gene: TRBJ1-2
V gene: TRBV6-1
CDR3 DNA: TGTGCCAGCAGCAGGACAGCTCCTAACTATGGCTACACCTTC
CDR3 protein: CASSRTAPNYGYTF

D gene: .
clone size: once
J gene: TRBJ2-1
V gene: TRBV7-6
CDR3 DNA: TGTGCCAGCAGCTACATACTAGCCGACTCCTACAATGAGCAGTTCTTC
CDR3 protein: CASSYILADSYNEQFF

D gene: .
clone size: once
J gene: TRBJ2-1
V gene: TRBV6-1
CDR3 DNA: TGTGCCAGCAGAAGGGGAACAGAGTCGTACAATGAGCAGTTCTTC
CDR3 protein: CASRRGTESYNEQFF

D gene: .
clone size: .
J gene: TRBJ2-5
V gene: TRBV4-3
CDR3 DNA: TGCGCCAGCAGCCACGAGCTACAAGAGACCCAGTACTTC
CDR3 protein: CASSHELQETQYF